These 5 T cell receptor beta chains share one sample of origin, sequenced in a study of T cells of healthy individuals. TCRdb reanalysed the 5' RACE reads using MiXCR and keeps one entry per CDR3 protein. The sample records about 100,000 distinct CDR3 sequences, around 17% being singletons. The source is a human donor in good health.

This rearrangement joins TRBV7-7 to TRBJ2-1; D is uncertain. Germline lookup yields CDR1 SSHAT and CDR2 FNYEAQ (reference sequence). V was pared by 1 base and J by 5 bases, with 12 bases between. CDR3 length equals 15 residues. The CDR3 nucleotides are TGTGCCAGCAGCTTAGGGCGGACCCCCAACAATGAGCAGTTCTTC. Residues: CASSLGRTPNNEQFF.

The V call is TRBV4-2, the J call TRBJ1-4; D ambiguous. The CDR3 is made up of 16 amino acids. Germline CDR1 is LGHNA and CDR2 is YNFKEQ. Trimming took off 2 bases at V and 8 bases at J, with 18 bases between the two ends. CDR3 protein: CASSQTALGGGEKLFF. CDR3 nucleotides: TGTGCCAGCAGCCAAACAGCACTAGGCGGAGGCGAAAAACTGTTTTTT.

Many counts were recorded for this clonotype. CDR3 protein: CSATDGGGRNYGYTF. In nucleotides, the CDR3 is TGCAGTGCTACCGATGGGGGGGGCCGGAACTATGGCTACACCTTC. The V gene is TRBV20-1, the J gene TRBJ1-2; weak D call: TRBD1 (6 bases). The CDR3 is 15 residues long. The germline V and J ends were trimmed by 4 bases and 2 bases, with 17 bases remaining between them. CDR1 and CDR2 from the germline V gene are DFQATT and SNEGSKA (reference sequence).

The sample holds a few counts of this clonotype. J is TRBJ2-7 and V is TRBV2, with D tentatively TRBD2 (6 bases). Germline CDR1 SNHLY, CDR2 FYNNEI. The V end was cut by 7 bases, the J end by 2 bases, with 15 bases between. This CDR3 comprises 14 residues. The CDR3 coding sequence is TGTGCCAGCAAGACCTGGCGGGGCCCCTACGAGCAGTACTTC. Its translation is CASKTWRGPYEQYF.

This clonotype has a count of ten or more. The chain has TRBV7-8 and TRBJ2-2; TRBD2 agrees at 10 bases. J lost 2 bases, V lost 3 bases, and 6 bases had no gene match. Germline V gene sequence: CDR1 SGHVS, CDR2 FQNEAQ. This CDR3 region has 17 residues. The CDR3 loop is CASSFPPSGRNTGELFF. The CDR3 nucleotides are TGTGCCAGCAGCTTTCCCCCTAGCGGGAGAAACACCGGGGAGCTGTTTTTT.